This T cell receptor (beta chain) derives from a study of shared clonotypes between healthy human individuals. As to this clone: The antigen is undetermined.

Negatively enriched CD4+ T cells were divided by CD45RA into naive and memory. Study outcomes and limitations: Since donors were few, the genetic and exposure-history diversity represented was limited.

Sorted-subset replicate PCR reactions contained 150 to 200 ng DNA, corresponding to around 30,000 T cell genomes. Produced via immunoSEQ multiplex PCR; TCRdb's table is partial and in-frame only. In the table there are under 750,000 clones, over 55% of which are singletons. This CDR3 has 15 residues. The V gene's germline CDR1 is SQVTM and CDR2 ANQGSEA. V dropped 5 bases and J dropped 0 bases, with 14 bases sitting between them. The sequencing sample was made of memory CD4+ T cells sorted from blood. Stated subset: CD45RA-negative fraction. V usage is TRBV29-1 and J usage is TRBJ2-1; D remains ambiguous. This clonotype was obtained from a woman younger than 45 in good health. The CDR3 DNA reads TGCAGCGTTTCGGGTCAACCGAGCTCCTACAATGAGCAGTTCTTC. Residues: CSVSGQPSSYNEQFF.